Presented here are 8 T cell receptor beta chains from one specimen sequenced in a study of regulatory T cells in long-lasting Graves disease. Time point described: newly diagnosed GD, antithyroid drugs for less than 3 months. PBMC-extracted RNA yielded the TCR library. Construction of the TCR beta libraries employed iRepertoire HTBI primers in conjunction with Arm-PCR of CDR3 regions. Using its own MiXCR run on the multiplex PCR reads, TCRdb lists one record per CDR3 protein. Of some 230,000 distinct CDR3 sequences listed, 15% to 20% are singletons. The source was peripheral blood mononuclear cells (PBMCs), collected at new diagnosis, from a patient treated with antithyroid drugs. Every receptor here comes from a female donor with Graves disease.

The chain combines TRBV9 with TRBJ2-1; 8 bases fit TRBD2. Germline values: CDR1 SGDLS, CDR2 YYNGEE. Unmatched junction bases numbered 4, after V lost 1 base and J lost 7 bases. This CDR3 is 14 amino acids long. CDR3 region: CASSVTRGGNEQFF. For the CDR3, the DNA is TGTGCCAGCAGCGTAACCCGGGGGGGGAATGAGCAGTTCTTC.

This clonotype was seen repeatedly, ten times or more. The rearrangement links TRBV6-1 to TRBJ2-7, with D maybe TRBD2 (6 bases). This CDR3 has 15 amino acids. Trimming removed 3 bases from V and 6 bases from J, with 18 bases in between. Germline CDR1 reads MNHNS; CDR2 reads SASEGT. For the CDR3, the DNA is TGTGCCAGCAGTGACCTTAAAGGGAGGAATGGCGAGCAGTACTTC. Protein product: CASSDLKGRNGEQYF.

This clonotype came up many times. The rearrangement links TRBV10-3 to TRBJ2-5, with TRBD2 as a possible D gene (5 bases). The CDR3 is made up of 15 amino acids. V was clipped by 3 bases and J by 0 bases, with 11 bases between them. Germline CDR1 is ENHRY and CDR2 is SYGVKD. The CDR3 bases are TGTGCCATCAGTGATGCCGGCGGGTACCAAGAGACCCAGTACTTC. Translated: CAISDAGGYQETQYF.

This clonotype was observed at least ten times. Since the CDR3 does not end with the conserved phenylalanine or tryptophan, this likely comes from a read error. The chain joins TRBV27 to TRBJ1-5; D might be TRBD1 (5 bases). Germline CDR1 reads MNHEY; CDR2 reads SMNVEV (reference sequence). V lost 2 bases, J lost 5 bases, and 10 bases lay in between. CDR3 size: 14 residues. CDR3 sequence (DNA): TGTGCCAGCAGTTTAGTGGGGGAACATCAGCCCCAGCATCTT. It encodes CASSLVGEHQPQHL.

This clonotype has only one observation. The chain recombines TRBV27 with TRBJ1-1; no definite D call. CDR3 size: 15 residues. The V end was cut by 2 bases, the J end by 0 bases, with 10 bases between. The V gene's germline CDR1 is MNHEY and CDR2 SMNVEV (reference sequence). CDR3 region: CASSLGFGMNTEAFF. The CDR3, as DNA: TGTGCCAGCAGTTTAGGGTTTGGCATGAACACTGAAGCTTTCTTT.

This clonotype was found many times. The chain uses TRBV6-4 and TRBJ1-3; 8 nucleotides match TRBD1. CDR1 MRHNA and CDR2 SNTAGT come from the germline V gene. With V trimmed by 6 bases and J by 4 bases, 11 bases remained unmatched. This CDR3 is built from 16 residues. CDR3 sequence reads: CASRDPGQAVGNTIYF. CDR3 in DNA: TGTGCCAGCAGAGACCCGGGACAGGCCGTAGGAAACACCATATATTTT.

The table lists this clonotype with a few counts. A much larger clone lies one base from this, so it may be a read error. The gene calls are TRBV20-1 and TRBJ1-2; D unclear. Germline CDR1 is DFQATT and CDR2 is SNEGSKA (reference sequence). The length of the CDR3 is 14 residues. The CDR3 nucleotides read TGCAGTGCTAGGGCTCTCGACGATAACTATGGCGACACCTTC. It specifies CSARALDDNYGDTF.

This clonotype is classed as medium-sized. The chain is built from TRBV7-8 and TRBJ1-5, with 7 bases fitting TRBD1. The junction had 6 bases not matched to a gene; V was cut back by 6 bases and J by 1 base. The CDR3 runs 15 residues. Germline assignment: CDR1 SGHVS and CDR2 FQNEAQ. CDR3 loop: CASSGQQGSNQPQHF. The CDR3 nucleotides are TGTGCCAGCAGTGGCCAACAGGGGAGCAATCAGCCCCAGCATTTT.